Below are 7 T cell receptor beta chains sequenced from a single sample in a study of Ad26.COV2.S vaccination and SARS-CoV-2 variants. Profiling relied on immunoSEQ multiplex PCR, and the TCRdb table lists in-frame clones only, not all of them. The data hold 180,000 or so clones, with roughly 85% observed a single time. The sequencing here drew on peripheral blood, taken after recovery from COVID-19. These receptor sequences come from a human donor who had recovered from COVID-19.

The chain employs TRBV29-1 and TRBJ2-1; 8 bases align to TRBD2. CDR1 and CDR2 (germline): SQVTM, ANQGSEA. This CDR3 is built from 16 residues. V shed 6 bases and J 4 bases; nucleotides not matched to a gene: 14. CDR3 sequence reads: CSVAPGGGPSYNEQFF. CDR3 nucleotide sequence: TGCAGCGTCGCCCCGGGCGGGGGGCCTTCATACAATGAGCAGTTCTTC.

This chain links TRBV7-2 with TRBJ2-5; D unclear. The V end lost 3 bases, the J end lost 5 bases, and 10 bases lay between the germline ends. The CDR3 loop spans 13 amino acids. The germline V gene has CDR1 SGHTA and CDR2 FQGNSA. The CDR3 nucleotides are TGTGCCAGCAGCTTGGGTCGTAGGGAGACCCAGTACTTC. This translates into CASSLGRRETQYF. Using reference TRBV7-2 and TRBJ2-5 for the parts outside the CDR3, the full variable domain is GAGVSQSPSNKVTEKGKDVELRCDPISGHTALYWYRQSLGQGLEFLIYFQGNSAPDKSGLPSDRFSAERTGGSVSTLTIQRTQQEDSAVYLCASSLGRRETQYFGPGTRLLVL.

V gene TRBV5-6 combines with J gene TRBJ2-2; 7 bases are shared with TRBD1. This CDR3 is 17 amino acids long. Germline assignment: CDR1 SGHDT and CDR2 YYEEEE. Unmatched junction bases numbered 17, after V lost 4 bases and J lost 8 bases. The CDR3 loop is CASSPYGRGNIVGELFF. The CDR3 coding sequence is TGTGCCAGCAGCCCCTACGGCAGGGGGAATATAGTGGGGGAGCTGTTTTTT.

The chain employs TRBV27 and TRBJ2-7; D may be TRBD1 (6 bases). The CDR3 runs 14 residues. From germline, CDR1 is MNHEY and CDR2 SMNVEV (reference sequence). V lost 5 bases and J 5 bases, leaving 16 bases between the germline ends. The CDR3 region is CASSVTGLLDEQYF. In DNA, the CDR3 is TGTGCCAGCAGTGTAACAGGGTTACTGGACGAGCAGTACTTC.

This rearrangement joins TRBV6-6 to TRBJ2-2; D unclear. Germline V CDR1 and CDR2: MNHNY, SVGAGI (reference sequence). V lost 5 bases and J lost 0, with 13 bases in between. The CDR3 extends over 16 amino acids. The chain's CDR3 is CASSRRPSSNTGELFF. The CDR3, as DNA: TGTGCCAGCAGTCGACGACCAAGCTCGAACACCGGGGAGCTGTTTTTT.

The CDR3 sequence: CASSGLDRVTYEQYF. The CDR3 DNA reads as TGTGCCAGCAGTGGATTGGACAGGGTTACCTACGAGCAGTACTTC. The chain joins TRBV27 to TRBJ2-7; TRBD1 agrees at 8 bases. CDR3 length: 15 residues. CDR1 is MNHEY and CDR2 is SMNVEV in the germline V gene (reference sequence). V was pared by 5 bases and J by 2 bases, with 8 bases of the junction left unmatched.

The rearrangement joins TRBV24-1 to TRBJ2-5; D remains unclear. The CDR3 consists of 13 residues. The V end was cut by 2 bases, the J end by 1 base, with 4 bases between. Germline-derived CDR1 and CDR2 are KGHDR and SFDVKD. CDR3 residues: CATSDWGQETQYF. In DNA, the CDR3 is TGTGCCACCAGTGATTGGGGCCAAGAGACCCAGTACTTC.